These 21 T cell receptor beta chains share one sample of origin, sequenced in a study of response to subunit inactivated influenza vaccine. TCRdb reanalysed the RT-PCR reads using MiXCR and keeps one entry per CDR3 protein. The sample lists about 780,000 distinct CDR3 sequences; less than 20% were seen once. This specimen consisted of PBMCs from blood, obtained 5 to 6 days after vaccination. These receptors were collected from a man between 50 and 59 years old who received an inactivated influenza vaccine.

This clonotype has only a few counts. The chain is built from TRBV5-1 and TRBJ2-4; tentative D call: TRBD2 (6 bases). The CDR3 runs to 13 residues. The V and J ends lost 4 bases and 6 bases respectively, with 11 bases between them. CDR1 SGHRS and CDR2 YFSETQ come from the germline V gene. The CDR3, as DNA: TGCGCCAGCAGCCCTCTCGGGGGAAACATTCAGTACTTC. Translated, it gives CASSPLGGNIQYF.

The chain is built from TRBV5-5 and TRBJ2-7; D may be TRBD1 (6 bases). CDR3 size: 15 residues. Trimming pared 4 bases from V and 1 base from J, leaving 15 bases between. The V gene's germline CDR1 is SGHKS and CDR2 YYEKEE (reference sequence). The CDR3 spells CASSRESRGSYEQYF. The CDR3 coding sequence is TGTGCCAGCAGCAGAGAGTCCAGGGGATCCTACGAGCAGTACTTC.

This clonotype was counted ten times or more. The rearrangement uses TRBV10-3 and TRBJ2-1; 7 positions agree with TRBD1. J gave up 10 bases and V 9 bases, and 6 bases lay outside the gene matches. The germline V gene encodes CDR1 ENHRY and CDR2 SYGVKD. CDR3 length: 11 amino acids. CDR3 sequence reads: CAIEKGGEQFF. DNA for the CDR3: TGTGCCATTGAAAAAGGGGGCGAGCAGTTCTTC.

J is TRBJ1-1 and V is TRBV3-1; D is unclear. CDR1 LGHDT and CDR2 YNNKEL come from the germline V gene (reference sequence). The CDR3 covers 13 residues. The V and J ends lost 4 bases and 8 bases respectively, with 14 bases between them. Here the CDR3 reads CASSRGRIWEAFF. The DNA for the CDR3 is TGTGCCAGCAGCCGTGGACGCATCTGGGAAGCTTTCTTT.

This clonotype was seen a handful of times. The chain employs TRBV20-1 and TRBJ1-6; possible D gene TRBD1, 5 bases. The V gene lost 3 bases and the J gene lost 7 bases, with 10 bases spanning the gap. The CDR3 contains 13 residues. Looked up from germline, CDR1 is DFQATT and CDR2 is SNEGSKA (reference sequence). The CDR3 sequence is CSASYRGNSPLHF. The CDR3 DNA reads TGCAGTGCTAGTTATCGGGGGAATTCACCCCTCCACTTT.

This clonotype came up a few times. V gene TRBV5-6 combines with J gene TRBJ2-7, with D perhaps TRBD2 (5 bases). The ends were cut back, 2 bases at V and 4 bases at J, with 10 bases in the middle. CDR3 length equals 13 residues. The germline gives CDR1 SGHDT, CDR2 YYEEEE. The CDR3 DNA follows: TGTGCCAGCAGCTTCGTTGGGGAGTACGAGCAGTACTTC. Protein: CASSFVGEYEQYF.

This clonotype has a handful of counts. The rearrangement joins TRBV6-1 to TRBJ2-3; 10 bases match TRBD1. From germline, CDR1 is MNHNS and CDR2 SASEGT. This CDR3 spans 17 amino acids. V was pared by 2 bases and J by 3 bases, with 8 bases of the junction left unmatched. CDR3 DNA: TGTGCCAGCAGTGAATTGTGGGACAGGGGAAGGACAGATACGCAGTATTTT. Protein: CASSELWDRGRTDTQYF.

The chain is built from TRBV5-5 and TRBJ2-2, with D maybe TRBD1 (5 bases). The CDR3 totals 16 residues. CDR1 SGHKS and CDR2 YYEKEE come from the germline V gene (reference sequence). Trimming cost V 4 bases and J 2 bases, with 15 bases left between them. The CDR3 loop reads CASSLRTRRNTGELFF. Written as DNA, the CDR3 is TGTGCCAGCAGCCTCCGGACAAGGCGAAACACCGGGGAGCTGTTTTTT.

This clonotype was seen only a few times. The chain couples TRBV5-1 to TRBJ2-5, with D unclear. CDR3 length equals 14 residues. The germline CDR1 and CDR2 sequences are SGHRS and YFSETQ. V was clipped by 2 bases and J by 2 bases, with 10 bases between them. The CDR3 DNA sequence: TGCGCCAGCAGCTTCAACAACCCGCAAGAGACCCAGTACTTC. Translated: CASSFNNPQETQYF.

The chain employs TRBV6-1 and TRBJ2-7; 7 positions match TRBD2. After removal of 10 bases from V and 2 bases from J, the junction contained 8 bases not matched to a gene. The germline V gene encodes CDR1 MNHNS and CDR2 SASEGT. The CDR3 is made up of 13 amino acids. The CDR3 bases are TGTGCCACTTGGGGGGGATCGGCCTACGAGCAGTACTTC. This gives the protein CATWGGSAYEQYF.

This clonotype showed up just a few times. The V and J genes are TRBV7-2 and TRBJ2-7; the match to TRBD1 covers 9 bases. Germline V gene lookup returns CDR1 SGHTA and CDR2 FQGNSA. The CDR3 length is 17 residues. The ends lost 1 base at V and 4 bases at J; junction bases unmatched: 11. The CDR3 loop is CASSLGSPGQGFYEQYF. Written as DNA, the CDR3 is TGTGCCAGCAGCTTAGGGAGCCCGGGACAGGGATTTTACGAGCAGTACTTC.

The chain carries TRBV10-3 and TRBJ2-2; possibly TRBD1 for D (5 bases). The CDR3 is 14 residues long. Germline V CDR1 and CDR2: ENHRY, SYGVKD. Trimming cost V 2 bases and J 6 bases, with 10 bases left between them. The CDR3 nucleotides read TGTGCCATCAGTGAGAAGCAGGGTTCCGGGGAGCTGTTTTTT. Amino acid sequence: CAISEKQGSGELFF.

There are a few counts of this clonotype. J is TRBJ2-3 and V is TRBV5-1; D is ambiguous. The germline V gene has CDR1 SGHRS and CDR2 YFSETQ. Trimming removed 0 bases at V and 3 bases at J, with 14 bases between. The CDR3 covers 16 residues. CDR3 in amino acids: CASSLDFTGETDTQYF. CDR3 coding DNA: TGCGCCAGCAGCTTGGATTTTACGGGTGAGACAGATACGCAGTATTTT.

V is TRBV12-3 or TRBV12-4 and J is TRBJ2-2; D uncertain. The length of the CDR3 is 15 residues. Trimming took 3 bases from V and 4 from J, leaving 12 bases between them. Here the CDR3 reads CASSFFIAGTGELFF. In nucleotides, the CDR3 is TGTGCCAGCAGTTTTTTCATAGCAGGCACCGGGGAGCTGTTTTTT.

The CDR3 loop reads CAISEEGRGTEAFF. For the CDR3, the DNA is TGTGCCATCAGTGAGGAGGGCAGGGGGACTGAAGCTTTCTTT. The rearrangement links TRBV10-3 to TRBJ1-1; 7 nucleotides line up with TRBD1. V shed 2 bases, J shed 5 bases, and the junction held 5 bases outside the gene matches. Germline CDR1 is ENHRY and CDR2 is SYGVKD. This CDR3 contains 14 residues.

The chain carries TRBV6-5 and TRBJ1-2; TRBD1 aligns across 10 bases. The CDR3 contains 15 residues. Germline values: CDR1 MNHEY, CDR2 SVGAGI. The J segment lost 8 bases and the V segment lost 0 bases, leaving 6 bases of the junction unmatched. The CDR3 nucleotides are TGTGCCAGCAGTTACTCCGGGACAGGGGTTCAAGGCTACACCTTC. Translation: CASSYSGTGVQGYTF.

This clonotype has a handful of counts. The CDR3 DNA reads as TGTGCCAGCAGCCCTAGACTAGCGGGAGGCTACGAGCAGTACTTC. Translated: CASSPRLAGGYEQYF. The gene calls are TRBV7-2 and TRBJ2-7; 13 bases align to TRBD2. This CDR3 has 15 residues. Germline V gene lookup returns CDR1 SGHTA and CDR2 FQGNSA. After removal of 5 bases from V and 3 bases from J, the junction contained 4 bases not matched to a gene.

The chain has TRBV29-1 and TRBJ2-3; D is possibly TRBD1 (5 bases). Trimming removed 4 bases from V and 2 bases from J, with 10 bases in between. Per germline, CDR1 SQVTM and CDR2 ANQGSEA. The CDR3 is 13 residues long. CDR3 region: CSVGRQYTDTQYF. The CDR3 DNA sequence: TGCAGCGTTGGTCGACAGTACACAGATACGCAGTATTTT.

The chain is built from TRBV27 and TRBJ2-1; D call uncertain. Germline CDR1 and CDR2: MNHEY and SMNVEV (reference sequence). V gave up 2 bases and J gave up 4 bases, with 15 bases separating them. CDR3 size: 16 residues. The CDR3 spells CASSLKADLPYNEQFF. CDR3 DNA: TGTGCCAGCAGTTTAAAGGCGGACCTTCCATACAATGAGCAGTTCTTC.

In this sample, this clonotype turned up a few times. This chain links TRBV6-2 or TRBV6-3 with TRBJ2-7, with no clear D. With 2 bases removed from V and 3 bases from J, the gap between germline ends came to 14 bases. The CDR3 contains 15 residues. Germline CDR1 is MNHEY and CDR2 is SVGEGT. The CDR3 is CASSYRRAPSYEQYF. The DNA of the CDR3 is TGTGCCAGCAGTTACAGACGGGCTCCAAGCTACGAGCAGTACTTC.

In its sample, this clonotype was seen many times. V usage is TRBV18 and J usage is TRBJ2-3, with D maybe TRBD2 (5 bases). V was trimmed by 5 bases and J by 2 bases, leaving 14 bases between them. This CDR3 is built from 15 residues. Germline-derived CDR1 and CDR2 are KGHSH and LQKENI. The CDR3: CASSSGGPNTDTQYF. The DNA of the CDR3 is TGTGCCAGCTCAAGTGGCGGGCCAAACACAGATACGCAGTATTTT.